This T cell receptor (beta chain) was sequenced for a study of glioma-infiltrating T cells. Points from the study as a whole: Above-expected tissue-blood divergence occurred in all gliomas, most in low-grade ones. Only very few CDR3 sequences appeared in both tissue and blood.

The CDR3 spans 15 residues. CDR1 and CDR2 (germline): MNHEY, SVGEGT. In the case of this clonotype: The antigen is not known. Compared with germline, one end of the junction differs, possibly owing to a read error.

Amplification of TCR alpha and beta CDR3 regions from RNA used iRepertoire nested multiplex PCR. TCRdb reanalysed the multiplex PCR reads using MiXCR and keeps one entry per CDR3 protein. The sample contains 100,000 to 150,000 distinct CDR3 sequences, 20% to 25% of which appear only once. This TCR was sampled from a human donor with low-grade glioma or glioblastoma, undergoing nonglioma brain surgery, or in good health (not recorded which). This chain uses TRBV6-2 or TRBV6-3 with TRBJ2-3, with 7 bases aligning to TRBD2. The specimen sequenced was glioma tissue, nonneoplastic brain tissue, or PBMCs (not recorded which). CDR3 sequence reads: CASSPSGINTGTQYF. The CDR3 DNA reads as TGTGCCAGCAGTCCCAGCGGGATCAACACAGGTACGCAGTATTTT.